The 21 T cell receptor beta chains below were found in one sample sequenced in a study of blood T cell repertoires in COVID-19. Libraries were prepared by immunoSEQ multiplex PCR; TCRdb keeps only in-frame clonotypes and omits some of them. Of 100,000 to 130,000 clones in the sample, less than 85% were seen once. Source material: peripheral blood. The receptors shown here come from a woman in her 40s with acute or convalescent COVID-19.

This chain joins TRBV5-1 and TRBJ2-7; no firm D call. V lost 0 bases and J 4 bases, leaving 5 bases between the germline ends. Germline CDR1 reads SGHRS; CDR2 reads YFSETQ. The CDR3 length is 12 residues. The CDR3 nucleotides are TGCGCCAGCAGCTTGGTCGGTTACGAGCAGTACTTC. Its protein is CASSLVGYEQYF.

The table lists this clone with a count of one. The chain links TRBV7-9 to TRBJ2-3, with 8 nucleotides matching TRBD1. Trimming took 4 bases from V and 4 from J; bases not matched to a gene: 1. Germline V gives CDR1 SEHNR, CDR2 FQNEAQ (reference sequence). This CDR3 is 13 amino acids long. The CDR3 reads CASSWTGSDTQYF. The DNA of the CDR3 is TGTGCCAGCAGCTGGACAGGGTCAGATACGCAGTATTTT.

V and J are TRBV5-6 and TRBJ1-2; 8 bases are a match to TRBD1. CDR1 SGHDT and CDR2 YYEEEE come from the germline V gene. After removal of 5 bases from V and 8 bases from J, the junction contained 8 bases not matched to a gene. There are 13 residues in the CDR3. CDR3 sequence: CASRVTGARGYTF. The CDR3 nucleotides read TGTGCCAGCAGGGTGACAGGGGCTCGAGGCTACACCTTC.

The chain carries TRBV3-1 (or the pseudogene TRBV3-2) and TRBJ2-2, with 7 bases that match TRBD2. This CDR3 is 14 amino acids long. The J segment lost 4 bases and the V segment lost 4 bases, leaving 3 bases of the junction unmatched. Germline V gene data show CDR1 as LGHDT and CDR2 as YNNKEL (reference sequence). CDR3 amino acids: CASSRGGPTGELFF. The CDR3 DNA sequence: TGTGCCAGCAGCCGCGGGGGACCCACCGGGGAGCTGTTTTTT.

A word on this clone: Other DNA sequences in this specimen translate into the identical CDR3. The chain employs TRBV28 and TRBJ2-2; no definite D call. The CDR3 consists of 13 residues. V shed 5 bases and J shed 0 bases, with 4 bases lying between them. Germline V gives CDR1 MDHEN, CDR2 SYDVKM. The CDR3 is CASSSTNTGELFF. The CDR3 DNA follows: TGTGCCAGCAGTAGCACGAACACCGGGGAGCTGTTTTTT.

The rearrangement joins TRBV28 to TRBJ1-1; 7 bases match TRBD1. The CDR3 contains 16 residues. V was pared by 5 bases and J by 5 bases, with 14 bases of the junction left unmatched. Germline V CDR1 and CDR2: MDHEN, SYDVKM. The DNA for the CDR3 is TGTGCCAGCAGTCCCATTAGAGGGGGCTCCTGGACTGAAGCTTTCTTT. Protein sequence: CASSPIRGGSWTEAFF. Filled out from reference TRBV28 and TRBJ1-1, the complete variable domain reads DVKVTQSSRYLVKRTGEKVFLECVQDMDHENMFWYRQDPGLGLRLIYFSYDVKMKEKGDIPEGYSVSREKKERFSLILESASTNQTSMYLCASSPIRGGSWTEAFFGQGTRLTVV.

CDR3 residues: CASSVRGGPLDEQFF. Here the CDR3 DNA reads TGTGCCAGCAGCGTAAGGGGGGGCCCCTTGGATGAGCAGTTCTTC. The chain carries TRBV9 and TRBJ2-1; a possible D gene is TRBD2 (7 bases). The V end lost 1 base, the J end lost 8 bases, and 16 bases lay between the germline ends. The CDR3 is 15 amino acids. From germline, CDR1 is SGDLS and CDR2 YYNGEE.

This chain links TRBV5-1 with TRBJ2-3; tentative D call: TRBD2 (6 bases). Trimming pared 5 bases from V and 0 bases from J, leaving 10 bases between. Germline-derived CDR1 and CDR2 are SGHRS and YFSETQ. This CDR3 is 14 amino acids long. CDR3 DNA: TGCGCCAGCAGTGAGGGGACTAGCACAGATACGCAGTATTTT. Encoded protein: CASSEGTSTDTQYF.

CDR3 sequence: CASSGQGTEAFF. The CDR3 DNA is TGTGCCAGCAGTGGACAGGGCACTGAAGCTTTCTTT. The chain recombines TRBV28 with TRBJ1-1, with 8 bases lining up with TRBD1. The V segment lost 5 bases and the J segment 4 bases; nucleotides outside the gene matches: 0. CDR3 length: 12 amino acids. CDR1 is MDHEN and CDR2 is SYDVKM in the germline V gene.

The rearrangement uses TRBV4-1 and TRBJ2-1, with TRBD2 matching over 7 bases. CDR1 is MGHRA, CDR2 YSYEKL, per germline. The CDR3 has 16 amino acids. The V and J ends lost 1 base and 1 base, in that order; junction bases with no gene match: 4. The CDR3 DNA follows: TGCGCCAGCAGCCAAGCGGGAGGTCGATCCTACAATGAGCAGTTCTTC. This encodes CASSQAGGRSYNEQFF.

This clone was recorded a few times. This chain joins TRBV11-1 and TRBJ2-2, with D perhaps matching TRBD1 (6 bases). Germline CDR1 is SGHAT and CDR2 is FQDESV (reference sequence). The CDR3 contains 16 residues. The V end lost 5 bases, the J end lost 7 bases, and 20 bases lay between the germline ends. The CDR3 coding sequence is TGTGCCAGCAGCCACCGAGGGGCAGGGGAGCTCGGGGAGCTGTTTTTT. This translates into CASSHRGAGELGELFF.

The chain couples TRBV3-1 (or the pseudogene TRBV3-2) to TRBJ1-1, with TRBD1 as a possible D gene (5 bases). V was clipped by 3 bases and J by 4 bases, with 6 bases between them. This CDR3 has 12 amino acids. CDR1 and CDR2 (germline): LGHDT, YNNKEL (reference sequence). The CDR3 DNA follows: TGTGCCAGCAGCCACAGGGCCACTGAAGCTTTCTTT. This codes for CASSHRATEAFF.

The rearrangement links TRBV11-2 to TRBJ2-3, with 8 bases lining up with TRBD1. The CDR3 contains 17 residues. The trim removed 1 base at V and 2 bases at J, leaving 8 bases unmatched. The germline gives CDR1 SGHAT, CDR2 FQNNGV. The CDR3 sequence is CASSLAQGARYTDTQYF. The CDR3 DNA reads as TGTGCCAGCAGCTTAGCGCAGGGGGCAAGGTACACAGATACGCAGTATTTT.

The chain uses TRBV30 and TRBJ1-3; a possible D gene is TRBD1 (6 bases). From germline, CDR1 is GTSNPN and CDR2 SVGIG (reference sequence). The CDR3 totals 14 residues. Deletions cut 3 bases from V and 0 bases from J, with 9 bases between. The CDR3 DNA sequence: TGTGCCTGGAGCCGCAGGGGCTCTGGAAACACCATATATTTT. It is translated as CAWSRRGSGNTIYF.

This clone was recorded a few times. The genes are TRBV7-2 and TRBJ1-6; D is unclear. CDR3 size: 17 residues. The V gene's germline CDR1 is SGHTA and CDR2 FQGNSA. V was clipped by 5 bases and J by 13 bases, with 27 bases between them. The CDR3 is CASSAFRPGRASGPLHF. Written as DNA, the CDR3 is TGTGCCAGCAGCGCCTTCCGGCCCGGTCGAGCTAGTGGGCCCCTCCACTTT.

There are a few counts of this clone. The V gene is TRBV3-1 (or the pseudogene TRBV3-2), the J gene TRBJ1-1; tentatively, D is TRBD1 (6 bases). The germline CDR1 and CDR2 sequences are LGHDT and YNNKEL (reference sequence). Trimming stripped 6 bases from V and 3 bases from J, with 14 bases between. The CDR3 runs 14 residues. In DNA form, the CDR3 reads TGTGCCAGCAGGAAACAGGGAATGGACACTGAAGCTTTCTTT. Translation: CASRKQGMDTEAFF.

V gene TRBV5-1 combines with J gene TRBJ2-7; tentative D call: TRBD1 (5 bases). This CDR3 has 14 residues. V gave up 0 bases and J gave up 2 bases, with 9 bases separating them. Germline V gene lookup returns CDR1 SGHRS and CDR2 YFSETQ. CDR3 amino acids: CASSLDRGPYEQYF. The CDR3, as DNA: TGCGCCAGCAGCTTGGATAGGGGTCCCTACGAGCAGTACTTC.

The V call is TRBV15, the J call TRBJ2-3, with TRBD1 matching 7 bases. The CDR3 covers 14 residues. V shed 5 bases, J shed 7 bases, and the junction held 9 bases outside the gene matches. CDR1 and CDR2 from the germline V gene are LNHNV and YYDKDF (reference sequence). The CDR3, as DNA: TGTGCCACCAGCTCCCAGGGGGATCGCTATACGCAGTATTTT. The encoded protein is CATSSQGDRYTQYF.

The gene calls are TRBV12-3 or TRBV12-4 and TRBJ2-1, with D perhaps matching TRBD2 (5 bases). V lost 2 bases and J 12 bases, leaving 8 bases between the germline ends. CDR3 length: 11 amino acids. The CDR3 spells CASSLMAGQFF. As DNA, the CDR3 is TGTGCCAGCAGTTTAATGGCGGGGCAGTTCTTC.

This clone was seen a few times. V is TRBV7-2 and J is TRBJ2-1, with 10 bases fitting TRBD2. CDR1 is SGHTA and CDR2 is FQGNSA in the germline V gene. V shed 1 base and J 7 bases; nucleotides not matched to a gene: 13. The CDR3 length is 18 residues. CDR3 sequence (DNA): TGTGCCAGCAGCTTAGAACCCAGCGGGGGGGCCAAGTGGAATGAGCAGTTCTTC. Translating gives CASSLEPSGGAKWNEQFF.

The genes are TRBV28 and TRBJ1-3; 8 bases are shared with TRBD1. The CDR3 has 15 residues. V gave up 7 bases and J gave up 3 bases; unmatched junction bases: 8. Germline V gene lookup returns CDR1 MDHEN and CDR2 SYDVKM. CDR3 nucleotides: TGTGCCAGCACAAGGCAGGGGGCTGGTGGAAACACCATATATTTT. This encodes CASTRQGAGGNTIYF.